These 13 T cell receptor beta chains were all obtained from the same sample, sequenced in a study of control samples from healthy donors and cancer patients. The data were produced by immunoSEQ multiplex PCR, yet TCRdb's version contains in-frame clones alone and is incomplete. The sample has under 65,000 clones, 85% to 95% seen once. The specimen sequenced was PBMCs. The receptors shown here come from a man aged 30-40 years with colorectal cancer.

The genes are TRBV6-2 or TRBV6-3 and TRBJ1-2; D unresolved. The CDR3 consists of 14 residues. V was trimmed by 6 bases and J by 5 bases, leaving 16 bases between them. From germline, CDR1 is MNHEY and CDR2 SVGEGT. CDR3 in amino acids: CASSPGSLTYGYTF. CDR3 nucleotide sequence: TGTGCCAGCAGCCCCGGGTCCCTCACTTATGGCTACACCTTC.

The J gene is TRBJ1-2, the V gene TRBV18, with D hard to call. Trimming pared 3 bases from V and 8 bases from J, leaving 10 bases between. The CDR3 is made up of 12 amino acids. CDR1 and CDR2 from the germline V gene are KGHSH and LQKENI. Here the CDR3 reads CASSPQIEGYTF. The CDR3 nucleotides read TGTGCCAGCTCACCCCAGATTGAAGGCTACACCTTC.

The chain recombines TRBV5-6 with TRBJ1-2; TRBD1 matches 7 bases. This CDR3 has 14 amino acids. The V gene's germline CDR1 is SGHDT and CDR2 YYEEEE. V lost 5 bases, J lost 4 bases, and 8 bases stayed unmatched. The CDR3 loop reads CASRRQGEGYGYTF. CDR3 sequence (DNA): TGTGCCAGCAGAAGACAGGGAGAGGGCTATGGCTACACCTTC. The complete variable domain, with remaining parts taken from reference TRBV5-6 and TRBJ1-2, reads DAGVTQSPTHLIKTRGQQVTLRCSPKSGHDTVSWYQQALGQGPQFIFQYYEEEERQRGNFPDRFSGHQFPNYSSELNVNALLLGDSALYLCASRRQGEGYGYTFGSGTRLTVV.

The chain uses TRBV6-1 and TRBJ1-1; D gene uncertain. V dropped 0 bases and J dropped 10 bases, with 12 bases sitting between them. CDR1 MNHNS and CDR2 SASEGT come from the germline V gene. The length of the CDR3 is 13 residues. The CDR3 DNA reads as TGTGCCAGCAGTGAAGCTCTACGGAGCGCAGCTTTCTTT. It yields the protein CASSEALRSAAFF.

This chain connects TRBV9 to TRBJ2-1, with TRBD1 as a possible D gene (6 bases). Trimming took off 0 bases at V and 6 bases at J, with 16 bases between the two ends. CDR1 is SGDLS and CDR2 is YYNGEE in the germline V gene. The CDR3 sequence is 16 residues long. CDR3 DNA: TGTGCCAGCAGCGTAGACGCTGGGGGCTTCGGCAATGAGCAGTTCTTC. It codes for CASSVDAGGFGNEQFF.

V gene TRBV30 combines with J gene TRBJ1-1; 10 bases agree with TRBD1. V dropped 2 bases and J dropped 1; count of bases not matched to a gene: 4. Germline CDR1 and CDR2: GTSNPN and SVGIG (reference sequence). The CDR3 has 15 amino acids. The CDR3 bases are TGTGCCTGGAGTACCCGGGACAGGGGGAACACTGAAGCTTTCTTT. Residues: CAWSTRDRGNTEAFF.

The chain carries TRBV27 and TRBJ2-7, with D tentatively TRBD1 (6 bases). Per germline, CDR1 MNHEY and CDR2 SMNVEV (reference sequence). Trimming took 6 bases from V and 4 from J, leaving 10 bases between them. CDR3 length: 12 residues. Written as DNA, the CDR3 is TGTGCCAGCAGCGACAGGCTGTACGAGCAGTACTTC. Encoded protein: CASSDRLYEQYF.

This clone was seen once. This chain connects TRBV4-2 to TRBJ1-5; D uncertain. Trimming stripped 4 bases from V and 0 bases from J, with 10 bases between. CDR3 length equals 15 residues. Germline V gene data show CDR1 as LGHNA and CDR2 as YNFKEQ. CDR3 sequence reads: CASSLGQYSNQPQHF. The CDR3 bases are TGTGCCAGCAGCCTTGGCCAATATAGCAATCAGCCCCAGCATTTT.

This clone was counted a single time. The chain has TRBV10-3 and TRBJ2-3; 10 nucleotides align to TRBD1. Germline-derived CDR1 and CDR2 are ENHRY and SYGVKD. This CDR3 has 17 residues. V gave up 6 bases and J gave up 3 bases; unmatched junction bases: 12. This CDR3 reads CAIRGGSGTGATDTQYF. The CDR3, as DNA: TGTGCCATCAGGGGAGGGAGTGGGACAGGGGCAACAGATACGCAGTATTTT.

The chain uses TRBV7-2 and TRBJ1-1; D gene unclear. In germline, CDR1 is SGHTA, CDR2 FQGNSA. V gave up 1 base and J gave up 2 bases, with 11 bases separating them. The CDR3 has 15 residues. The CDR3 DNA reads TGTGCCAGCAGCTTAGATAGGGCAGACAACACTGAAGCTTTCTTT. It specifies CASSLDRADNTEAFF.

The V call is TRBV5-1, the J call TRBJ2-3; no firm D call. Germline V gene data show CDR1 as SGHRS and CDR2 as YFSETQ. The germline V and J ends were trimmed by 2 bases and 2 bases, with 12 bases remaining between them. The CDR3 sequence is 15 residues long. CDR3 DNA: TGCGCCAGCAGCTTTCCCCGGACGATCACAGATACGCAGTATTTT. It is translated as CASSFPRTITDTQYF.

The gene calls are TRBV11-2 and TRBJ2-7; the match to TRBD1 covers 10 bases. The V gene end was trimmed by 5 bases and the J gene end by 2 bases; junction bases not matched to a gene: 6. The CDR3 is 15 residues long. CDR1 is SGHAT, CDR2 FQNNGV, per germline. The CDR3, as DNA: TGTGCCAGCAGCCCGAGGACAGGGGGGCCCTACGAGCAGTACTTC. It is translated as CASSPRTGGPYEQYF.

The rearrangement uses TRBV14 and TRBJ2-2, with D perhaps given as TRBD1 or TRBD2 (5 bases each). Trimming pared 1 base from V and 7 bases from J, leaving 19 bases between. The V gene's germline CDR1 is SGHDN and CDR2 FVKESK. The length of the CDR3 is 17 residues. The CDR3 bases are TGTGCCAGCAGCCAAGGGACCGGGGCGTACTACAGCGGGGAGCTGTTTTTT. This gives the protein CASSQGTGAYYSGELFF.